The clone carrying this T cell receptor (beta chain) was observed at least ten times. TCRdb recomputed calls from the 5' RACE reads with MiXCR, one row per CDR3 protein. The data show more than 95,000 distinct CDR3 sequences, more than 9% seen once. CDR3 size: 12 residues. The V gene's germline CDR1 is SQVTM and CDR2 ANQGSEA. The germline V and J ends were trimmed by 4 bases and 2 bases, with 8 bases remaining between them. These data come from a study of spatial heterogeneity in lung cancer. This sample's time point: blood at routine non-recurrence follow-up after resection. Sequencing of whole RNA from tumor, nontumor lung or frozen PBMC involved no sorting.

The clonotype was recovered from a male donor with early-stage non-small cell lung cancer. V usage is TRBV29-1 and J usage is TRBJ1-1; D ambiguous. Sequenced material: PBMCs, taken at follow-up. This CDR3 reads CSVGTANTEAFF. The CDR3 DNA is TGCAGCGTTGGGACCGCTAACACTGAAGCTTTCTTT.